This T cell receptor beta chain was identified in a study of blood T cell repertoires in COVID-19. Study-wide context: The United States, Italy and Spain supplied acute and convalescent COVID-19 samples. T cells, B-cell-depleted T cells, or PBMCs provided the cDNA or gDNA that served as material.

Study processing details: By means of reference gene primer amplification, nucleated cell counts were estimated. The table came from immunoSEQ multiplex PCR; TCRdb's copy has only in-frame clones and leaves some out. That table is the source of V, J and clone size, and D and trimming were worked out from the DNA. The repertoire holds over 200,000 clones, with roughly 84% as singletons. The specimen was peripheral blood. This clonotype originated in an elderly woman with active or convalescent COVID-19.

CDR3 in amino acids: CAIRSTGANYGYTF. DNA for the CDR3: TGTGCCATCAGATCGACAGGGGCTAACTATGGCTACACCTTC. This chain joins TRBV10-3 and TRBJ1-2, with 8 nucleotides matching TRBD1. From germline, CDR1 is ENHRY and CDR2 SYGVKD. The CDR3 is 14 residues long. The junction had 3 bases not matched to a gene; V was cut back by 6 bases and J by 0 bases.